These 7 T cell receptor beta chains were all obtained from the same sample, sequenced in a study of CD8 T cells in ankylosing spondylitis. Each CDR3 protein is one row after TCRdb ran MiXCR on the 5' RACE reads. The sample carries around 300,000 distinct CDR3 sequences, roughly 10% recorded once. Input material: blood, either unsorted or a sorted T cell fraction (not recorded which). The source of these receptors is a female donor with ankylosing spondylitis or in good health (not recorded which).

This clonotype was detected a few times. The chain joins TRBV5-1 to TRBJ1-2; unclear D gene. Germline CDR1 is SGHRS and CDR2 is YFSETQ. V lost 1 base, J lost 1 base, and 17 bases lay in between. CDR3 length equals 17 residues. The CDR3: CASSLIKRRPFNYGYTF. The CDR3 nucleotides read TGCGCCAGCAGCTTGATCAAGAGGCGACCTTTTAACTATGGCTACACCTTC.

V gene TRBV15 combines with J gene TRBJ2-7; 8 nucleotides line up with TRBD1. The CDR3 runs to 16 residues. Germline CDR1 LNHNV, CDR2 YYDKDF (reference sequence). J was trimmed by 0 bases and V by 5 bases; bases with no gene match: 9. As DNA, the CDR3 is TGTGCCACCAGCGGTCGACAGGGGATAAGCTCCTACGAGCAGTACTTC. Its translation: CATSGRQGISSYEQYF. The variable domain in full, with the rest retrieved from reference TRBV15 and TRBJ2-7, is DAMVIQNPRYQVTQFGKPVTLSCSQTLNHNVMYWYQQKSSQAPKLLFHYYDKDFNNEADTPDNFQSRRPNTSFCFLDIRSPGLGDTAMYLCATSGRQGISSYEQYFGPGTRLTVT.

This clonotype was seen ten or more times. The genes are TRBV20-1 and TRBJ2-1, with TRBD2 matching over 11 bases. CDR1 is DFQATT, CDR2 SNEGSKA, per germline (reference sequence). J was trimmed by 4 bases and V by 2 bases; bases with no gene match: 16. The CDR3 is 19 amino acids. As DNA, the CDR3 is TGCAGTGCTAGATCTACATCTTTAGCGGGAGGGCCCTGGTACAATGAGCAGTTCTTC. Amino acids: CSARSTSLAGGPWYNEQFF.

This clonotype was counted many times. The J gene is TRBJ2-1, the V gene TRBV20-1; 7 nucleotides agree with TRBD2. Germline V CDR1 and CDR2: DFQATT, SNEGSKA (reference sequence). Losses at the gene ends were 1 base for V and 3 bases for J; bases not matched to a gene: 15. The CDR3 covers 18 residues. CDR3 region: CSARARRGTPPLYNEQFF. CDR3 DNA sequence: TGCAGTGCTAGAGCCAGGCGGGGGACTCCCCCCCTCTACAATGAGCAGTTCTTC.

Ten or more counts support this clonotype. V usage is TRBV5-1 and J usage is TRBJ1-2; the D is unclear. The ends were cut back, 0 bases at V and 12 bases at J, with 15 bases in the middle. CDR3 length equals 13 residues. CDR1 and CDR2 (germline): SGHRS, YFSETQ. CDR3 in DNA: TGCGCCAGCAGCTTGGCCGTAGGGCAGCGGAACACCTTC. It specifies CASSLAVGQRNTF.

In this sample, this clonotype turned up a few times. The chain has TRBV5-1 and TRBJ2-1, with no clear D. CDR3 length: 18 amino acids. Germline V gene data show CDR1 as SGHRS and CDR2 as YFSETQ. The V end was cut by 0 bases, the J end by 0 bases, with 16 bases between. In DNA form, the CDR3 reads TGCGCCAGCAGCTTGGGGCTGACCAGCCTGGGCTCCTACAATGAGCAGTTCTTC. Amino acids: CASSLGLTSLGSYNEQFF. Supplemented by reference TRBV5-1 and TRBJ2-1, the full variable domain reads KAGVTQTPRYLIKTRGQQVTLSCSPISGHRSVSWYQQTPGQGLQFLFEYFSETQRNKGNFPGRFSGRQFSNSRSEMNVSTLELGDSALYLCASSLGLTSLGSYNEQFFGPGTRLTVL.

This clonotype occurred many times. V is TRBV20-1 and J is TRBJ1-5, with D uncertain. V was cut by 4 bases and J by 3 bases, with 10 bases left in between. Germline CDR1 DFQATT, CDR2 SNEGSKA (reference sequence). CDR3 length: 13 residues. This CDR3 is CSANNGINQPQHF. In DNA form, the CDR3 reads TGCAGTGCTAATAACGGAATCAATCAGCCCCAGCATTTT.